These 26 T cell receptor beta chains were all obtained from the same sample, sequenced in a study of T-cell memory formation after mild COVID-19. TCRdb reprocessed the 5' RACE reads via MiXCR and lists one record per CDR3 protein. The table lists hundreds of thousands of distinct CDR3 sequences, about 15% of them singletons, with 20% to 25% in the top ten. Input material: PBMCs or a T cell subset sorted from them (not recorded which). The receptor set was obtained from a man younger than 35 who had mild COVID-19 (a few samples of this study predate the infection). Cell type and time point are not known.

This clonotype was seen repeatedly, ten times or more. V gene TRBV28 combines with J gene TRBJ1-2; the D is unclear. V shed 9 bases and J shed 8 bases, with 13 bases lying between them. CDR1 and CDR2 from the germline V gene are MDHEN and SYDVKM. The CDR3 spans 11 residues. CDR3 amino acids: CASSTALGYTF. CDR3 DNA sequence: TGTGCCAGTTCGACTGCCCTCGGCTACACCTTC.

The chain uses TRBV5-1 and TRBJ1-2; D not resolved. From germline, CDR1 is SGHRS and CDR2 YFSETQ. The CDR3 length is 13 residues. Trimming left V 0 bases short and J 8 bases short, with 11 bases between. CDR3 in amino acids: CASSLGPSEGYTF. In DNA, the CDR3 is TGCGCCAGCAGCTTGGGGCCTTCCGAGGGCTACACCTTC.

This clonotype showed up just a few times. This chain connects TRBV5-5 to TRBJ2-4; D possibly uses TRBD1 or TRBD2 (5 bases each). CDR3 length equals 15 residues. The V gene lost 4 bases and the J gene lost 7 bases, with 18 bases spanning the gap. Germline CDR1 SGHKS, CDR2 YYEKEE (reference sequence). The CDR3 sequence is CASSNRDPPGNIQYF. The CDR3 nucleotides are TGTGCCAGCAGCAACCGGGACCCTCCTGGGAACATTCAGTACTTC.

The chain combines TRBV7-9 with TRBJ2-7; TRBD2 matches at 13 bases. V was pared by 5 bases and J by 5 bases, with 12 bases of the junction left unmatched. CDR3 length: 17 amino acids. Germline V gene data show CDR1 as SEHNR and CDR2 as FQNEAQ (reference sequence). CDR3 sequence (DNA): TGTGCCAGCAGCACTAGCGGGGGGGCGACCGTTGAGAACGAGCAGTACTTC. Encoded protein: CASSTSGGATVENEQYF.

This chain links TRBV7-9 with TRBJ2-3, with D maybe TRBD1 (6 bases). This CDR3 has 12 residues. The germline V gene has CDR1 SEHNR and CDR2 FQNEAQ (reference sequence). V lost 5 bases, J lost 6 bases, and 9 bases lay in between. CDR3 in DNA: TGTGCCAGCAGCCATACAGGGGATACGCAGTATTTT. This codes for CASSHTGDTQYF.

The chain uses TRBV15 and TRBJ2-1; 12 bases fit TRBD2. This CDR3 region has 15 residues. Germline-derived CDR1 and CDR2 are LNHNV and YYDKDF (reference sequence). J lost 7 bases, V lost 1 base, and 2 bases had no gene match. This CDR3 is CATSRGLAGVNEQFF. CDR3 DNA sequence: TGTGCCACCAGCAGAGGACTAGCGGGAGTAAATGAGCAGTTCTTC.

This chain uses TRBV9 with TRBJ2-1, with 11 nucleotides matching TRBD2. The trim removed 0 bases at V and 6 bases at J, leaving 5 bases unmatched. The CDR3 loop spans 16 amino acids. Germline lookup yields CDR1 SGDLS and CDR2 YYNGEE. CDR3 DNA sequence: TGTGCCAGCAGCGTAGATTTAGCGGGGGGGCCCAATGAGCAGTTCTTC. Residues: CASSVDLAGGPNEQFF.

This clonotype was found a few times. DNA of the CDR3: TGTGCCAGCAGTGGGACAGGGACCTACGAGCAGTACTTC. It specifies CASSGTGTYEQYF. The chain has TRBV6-5 and TRBJ2-7; 9 nucleotides agree with TRBD1. CDR3 length: 13 residues. Trimming removed 5 bases from V and 2 bases from J; junction bases left unmatched: 1. From germline, CDR1 is MNHEY and CDR2 SVGAGI.

The chain carries TRBV5-6 and TRBJ2-3; D may be TRBD1 (5 bases). The CDR3 length is 15 residues. Germline CDR1 and CDR2: SGHDT and YYEEEE. Trimming removed 3 bases at V and 7 bases at J, with 18 bases between. CDR3 nucleotide sequence: TGTGCCAGCAGCTATCCAGCCAGGGCGATATATACGCAGTATTTT. This sequence encodes CASSYPARAIYTQYF.

V gene TRBV2 combines with J gene TRBJ2-1; 11 bases are shared with TRBD1. The ends lost 4 bases at V and 9 bases at J; junction bases unmatched: 8. CDR3 length equals 15 residues. In germline, CDR1 is SNHLY, CDR2 FYNNEI. As DNA, the CDR3 is TGTGCCAGCAGTGGGGACAGGGGGTCAGGGGTTGAGCAGTTCTTC. Its translation: CASSGDRGSGVEQFF.

This clonotype was seen many times. This chain uses TRBV4-1 with TRBJ2-3; 10 nucleotides line up with TRBD2. Germline trimming cut 1 base from V and 2 bases from J; bases unmatched to any gene: 3. Germline V gene data show CDR1 as MGHRA and CDR2 as YSYEKL. This CDR3 contains 16 residues. Written as DNA, the CDR3 is TGCGCCAGCAGCCAAGTCAGCGGGGGGGACACAGATACGCAGTATTTT. It encodes CASSQVSGGDTDTQYF.

This sequence joins TRBV27 and TRBJ2-4; either TRBD1 or TRBD2 may fit D (5 bases each). V was cut by 8 bases and J by 6 bases, with 17 bases left in between. The germline CDR1 and CDR2 sequences are MNHEY and SMNVEV (reference sequence). The CDR3 is made up of 14 amino acids. CDR3 amino acids: CASGAGTDRNIQYF. CDR3 nucleotides: TGTGCCAGCGGGGCCGGGACGGACCGAAACATTCAGTACTTC.

The chain is built from TRBV4-2 and TRBJ2-1; TRBD1 aligns across 8 bases. In germline, CDR1 is LGHNA, CDR2 YNFKEQ. V gave up 4 bases and J gave up 1 base; unmatched junction bases: 6. The CDR3 runs to 16 residues. As DNA, the CDR3 is TGTGCCAGCAGCCTAGAGGGGGACAGGTCCTACAATGAGCAGTTCTTC. This codes for CASSLEGDRSYNEQFF.

The table lists this clonotype with many counts. One junction end disagrees with the germline gene, perhaps due to a read error. This chain links TRBV5-1 with TRBJ1-1; 7 nucleotides line up with TRBD1. Looked up from germline, CDR1 is SGHRS and CDR2 is YFSETQ. The CDR3 is 13 amino acids. CDR3 protein: CASSLQGDTEAFF. As DNA, the CDR3 is TGTGCCAGCAGCCTTCAGGGGGACACTGAAGCTTTCTTT.

The gene calls are TRBV7-9 and TRBJ2-4, with D uncertain. The germline V gene has CDR1 SEHNR and CDR2 FQNEAQ (reference sequence). This CDR3 is built from 14 residues. Trimming took 1 base from V and 4 from J, leaving 8 bases between them. The CDR3: CASSLEDLKNIQYF. In DNA form, the CDR3 reads TGTGCCAGCAGCTTAGAGGACCTAAAAAACATTCAGTACTTC.

This chain joins TRBV11-2 and TRBJ1-1; D remains ambiguous. This CDR3 has 15 residues. Trimming cost V 4 bases and J 5 bases, with 17 bases left between them. CDR1 is SGHAT and CDR2 is FQNNGV in the germline V gene. The CDR3 DNA reads TGTGCCAGCAGCTCCTTCGGTGTAATCTGGACTGAAGCTTTCTTT. It encodes CASSSFGVIWTEAFF.

There are a few counts of this clonotype. The gene calls are TRBV19 and TRBJ2-2; 11 positions match TRBD1. The CDR3 covers 16 residues. Germline loops: CDR1 LNHDA, CDR2 SQIVND (reference sequence). J gave up 7 bases and V 1 base, and 5 bases lay outside the gene matches. The chain's CDR3 is CASSIARTGGFGELFF. For the CDR3, the DNA is TGTGCCAGTAGTATAGCTAGGACAGGGGGCTTCGGGGAGCTGTTTTTT.

This clonotype was found a few times. The chain carries TRBV10-3 and TRBJ2-2; 8 positions match TRBD2. This CDR3 is built from 15 residues. Looked up from germline, CDR1 is ENHRY and CDR2 is SYGVKD. V dropped 3 bases and J dropped 4; count of bases not matched to a gene: 4. The CDR3: CAISDASGFTGELFF. CDR3 bases: TGTGCCATCAGTGATGCTAGCGGGTTCACCGGGGAGCTGTTTTTT.

There are many counts of this clonotype. This sequence joins TRBV7-2 and TRBJ1-6, with 8 nucleotides matching TRBD1. The CDR3 totals 14 residues. CDR1 and CDR2 from the germline V gene are SGHTA and FQGNSA. The ends lost 4 bases at V and 11 bases at J; junction bases unmatched: 7. The CDR3 loop is CASSSNRGTAPLHF. The CDR3 DNA reads as TGTGCCAGCAGCTCAAACAGGGGGACTGCACCCCTCCACTTT.

The gene calls are TRBV6-6 and TRBJ2-3, with D tentatively TRBD2 (7 bases). The germline CDR1 and CDR2 sequences are MNHNY and SVGAGI (reference sequence). The CDR3 sequence is 18 residues long. Trimming removed 2 bases from V and 3 bases from J, with 21 bases in between. CDR3 nucleotides: TGTGCCAGCAGTTACAGGTTCCGGGGGGCCGGAGTAACAGATACGCAGTATTTT. Translated: CASSYRFRGAGVTDTQYF.

This clonotype has ten or more counts. Sequence at one end of the junction differs from germline and may be a read error. The V call is TRBV6-5, the J call TRBJ2-1; no reliable D call. This CDR3 region has 14 residues. Germline V gene sequence: CDR1 MNHEY, CDR2 SVGAGI. The chain's CDR3 is CASSHSVSGNEQFF. CDR3 nucleotides: TGTGCCAGCAGTCACTCCGTCTCGGGCAATGAGCAGTTCTTC.

The chain is built from TRBV28 and TRBJ2-2; D not certain. This CDR3 region has 16 residues. Germline V CDR1 and CDR2: MDHEN, SYDVKM. Between the trimmed V and J ends, which lost 2 bases and 0 bases, there was a span of 10 bases. DNA for the CDR3: TGTGCCAGCAGTTTAGCTGTACTCTCGAACACCGGGGAGCTGTTTTTT. The encoded protein is CASSLAVLSNTGELFF.

In this sample, this clonotype turned up a few times. CDR3 sequence: CASSGSGQLYEQYF. The CDR3 region has the DNA TGCGCCAGCAGCGGTTCGGGACAGCTCTACGAGCAGTACTTC. The chain employs TRBV5-1 and TRBJ2-7; 7 nucleotides agree with TRBD1. CDR3 length equals 14 residues. Germline V CDR1 and CDR2: SGHRS, YFSETQ. Trimming took 4 bases from V and 3 from J; bases not matched to a gene: 7.

This clonotype was observed a few times. CDR3 protein: CASSRTSGDHNEQFF. The CDR3 region has the DNA TGTGCCAGTAGTAGAACTAGCGGGGACCACAATGAGCAGTTCTTC. The chain couples TRBV19 to TRBJ2-1; 10 bases are a match to TRBD2. Germline V lookup: CDR1 LNHDA, CDR2 SQIVND (reference sequence). J was trimmed by 5 bases and V by 4 bases; bases with no gene match: 5. CDR3 length equals 15 residues.

In this sample, this clonotype turned up a few times. V gene TRBV4-3 combines with J gene TRBJ2-3, with D possibly TRBD1 on 5 matching bases. The germline V gene encodes CDR1 LGHNA and CDR2 YSLEER. The germline V and J ends were trimmed by 0 bases and 4 bases, with 11 bases remaining between them. CDR3 length: 15 residues. The CDR3 DNA sequence: TGCGCCAGCAGCCAAGATGGTAGGGGTGCAGATACGCAGTATTTT. Encoded protein: CASSQDGRGADTQYF.

At least ten counts were recorded for this clonotype. J is TRBJ1-3 and V is TRBV18; tentatively, D is TRBD1 (6 bases). Germline values: CDR1 KGHSH, CDR2 LQKENI. V shed 3 bases and J shed 0 bases, with 9 bases lying between them. This CDR3 comprises 15 residues. This chain's CDR3 is CASSPEQGSGNTIYF. CDR3 in DNA: TGTGCCAGCTCACCTGAACAGGGCTCTGGAAACACCATATATTTT. Full variable domain (missing parts from reference TRBV18 and TRBJ1-3): NAGVMQNPRHLVRRRGQEARLRCSPMKGHSHVYWYRQLPEEGLKFMVYLQKENIIDESGMPKERFSAEFPKEGPSILRIQQVVRGDSAAYFCASSPEQGSGNTIYFGEGSWLTVV.